The entry below gives a single T cell receptor (beta chain) sequence along with its context. The antigen is not known. V gave up 3 bases and J gave up 4 bases, with 12 bases separating them. This CDR3 has 14 residues. Germline CDR1 is SGHRS and CDR2 is YFSETQ. This sample is part of a study of Ad26.COV2.S vaccination and SARS-CoV-2 variants. Findings and limits, study-wide: Estimates derived from TCR breadth and depth analyses may have underestimated total T cell responses.

Measured with immunoSEQ multiplex PCR; TCRdb has only the in-frame clones, and not every one. The sample has roughly 92,000 clones, 82% seen once; the top ten hold 16%. The J gene is TRBJ2-3, the V gene TRBV5-1, with D possibly TRBD1 on 6 matching bases. The TCR comes from a human donor who had recovered from COVID-19. The material sequenced was peripheral blood, taken after recovery from COVID-19. CDR3 nucleotide sequence: TGCGCCAGCAGCTCTTCAGGGGTGGCAGATACGCAGTATTTT. Its protein is CASSSSGVADTQYF. The complete variable domain, with remaining parts taken from reference TRBV5-1 and TRBJ2-3, reads KAGVTQTPRYLIKTRGQQVTLSCSPISGHRSVSWYQQTPGQGLQFLFEYFSETQRNKGNFPGRFSGRQFSNSRSEMNVSTLELGDSALYLCASSSSGVADTQYFGPGTRLTVL.